This T cell receptor (beta chain) was recorded in a study of cytomegalovirus exposure and HLA in healthy donors. As for the study in general: Early release data held 85 million or so unique TCRs from HLA-typed donors. Findings and limits, study-wide: The later analysis indicated that the majority of CMV-associated TCR beta chains appeared HLA-restricted. Later examination showed HLA-associated TCR beta chains had greater clonal expansion than equally common others. Cytomegalovirus-associated TCR beta chains were listed, numbering approximately 150.

Germline V gives CDR1 SGHRS, CDR2 YFSETQ. Trimming removed 4 bases at V and 4 bases at J, with 12 bases between. CDR3 length: 13 residues. PCR was performed using 60 Vbeta and 13 Jbeta primers. The data were produced by immunoSEQ multiplex PCR, yet TCRdb's version contains in-frame clones alone and is incomplete. The profile shows approximately 240,000 clones, 85% to 90% of them singletons. The table lists this clone with a count of one. Its specificity is unknown. J is TRBJ2-7 and V is TRBV5-1; tentative D call: TRBD2 (5 bases). The sequence came from a woman in her late teens or twenties in good health and CMV-seronegative. The specimen sequenced was PBMCs. The CDR3 bases are TGCGCCAGCAGCCCTACCGGGGTGTACGAGCAGTACTTC. Its translation: CASSPTGVYEQYF. Full variable domain (rest looked up from reference TRBV5-1 and TRBJ2-7): KAGVTQTPRYLIKTRGQQVTLSCSPISGHRSVSWYQQTPGQGLQFLFEYFSETQRNKGNFPGRFSGRQFSNSRSEMNVSTLELGDSALYLCASSPTGVYEQYFGPGTRLTVT.